This T cell receptor beta chain was captured by sequencing in a study of lymphopenia after photon versus proton radiotherapy. Libraries were prepared by immunoSEQ multiplex PCR; TCRdb keeps only in-frame clonotypes and omits some of them. The sample yields approximately 160,000 clones, more than 85% seen once. This CDR3 is 14 amino acids long. J gave up 5 bases and V 1 base, and 3 bases lay outside the gene matches. The clonotype originates from a man aged 50-60 years with gastric cancer. The sample consisted of peripheral blood, taken from a patient treated with photon-based radiotherapy. V usage is TRBV5-3 and J usage is TRBJ2-5, with 9 bases that match TRBD1. TRBV5-3 is labeled an ORF, and its function is uncertain. The CDR3 DNA reads TGTGCCAGAAGCTTGCGGACAGGGGACGAGACCCAGTACTTC. Translating it yields CARSLRTGDETQYF.